This entry lists 20 T cell receptor beta chains sequenced from one sample in a study of human T cells and chemical hapten exposure. The time point was: patch test 1, 2 weeks after DPC sensitization. The treatment: therapeutic diphenylcyclopropenone sensitization with weekly scalp DPC. TCRdb re-called the RACE reads through MiXCR, storing one row per CDR3 protein. The sample gives some 400,000 distinct CDR3 sequences, around 4.8% of which show up once; under 3% is in the top ten. The material was whole blood, obtained in connection with sensitization to the hapten diphenylcyclopropenone (DPC). The receptors shown here come from a woman aged 45-65 years with alopecia areata. Some clones in this sample may be carry-over from other donors' samples.

This clonotype was observed many times. The V and J genes are TRBV10-2 and TRBJ2-1; D is unresolved. CDR1 WSHSY and CDR2 SAAADI come from the germline V gene. The CDR3 is 11 amino acids. The V gene lost 2 bases and the J gene lost 10 bases, with 6 bases spanning the gap. Written as DNA, the CDR3 is TGCGCCAGCAGTGAGACGCCGGAGCAGTTCTTC. This gives the protein CASSETPEQFF.

This chain uses TRBV2 with TRBJ1-2; TRBD1 might be the D (5 bases). The CDR3 covers 14 residues. Germline lookup yields CDR1 SNHLY and CDR2 FYNNEI. Trimming took off 8 bases at V and 4 bases at J, with 17 bases between the two ends. CDR3 sequence reads: CASGRDGLGYGYTF. The CDR3 nucleotides read TGTGCCAGCGGCCGGGACGGCCTGGGCTATGGCTACACCTTC.

The chain employs TRBV30 and TRBJ1-4; D unclear. V lost 0 bases to trimming and J lost 8 bases, with 22 bases between them. From germline, CDR1 is GTSNPN and CDR2 SVGIG (reference sequence). The CDR3 is made up of 17 amino acids. The CDR3 coding sequence is TGTGCCTGGAGTGTAAAATACCGGGAGAGGCGAGTCGAAAAACTGTTTTTT. It specifies CAWSVKYRERRVEKLFF.

The chain couples TRBV5-6 to TRBJ1-5, with TRBD1 as a possible D gene (5 bases). Germline V gives CDR1 SGHDT, CDR2 YYEEEE. Trimming removed 2 bases at V and 7 bases at J, with 16 bases between. The CDR3 is 15 residues long. The CDR3, as DNA: TGTGCCAGCAGCTTTTCCCCCCAGGGCACGCAGCCCCAGCATTTT. It codes for CASSFSPQGTQPQHF.

The sample holds many counts of this clonotype. The V call is TRBV11-2, the J call TRBJ2-5; either TRBD1 or TRBD2 may supply D (7 bases each). CDR3 length: 15 residues. The germline V and J ends were trimmed by 4 bases and 5 bases, with 17 bases remaining between them. Germline-derived CDR1 and CDR2 are SGHAT and FQNNGV. CDR3 in amino acids: CASSSDQGGMETQYF. In DNA form, the CDR3 reads TGTGCCAGCAGCTCGGACCAGGGGGGGATGGAGACCCAGTACTTC.

As concerns this clonotype: A much larger clone lies a single base off, so this may be a read error. The chain combines TRBV6-5 with TRBJ2-1; TRBD2 might be the D (5 bases). With 6 bases removed from V and 2 bases from J, the gap between germline ends came to 17 bases. The CDR3 covers 16 residues. Germline lookup yields CDR1 MNHEY and CDR2 SVGAGI. The CDR3 coding sequence is TGTGCCAGCAGGTCTCAGGAGGCGATCGCCTACAATGAGCAGTTCTTC. This codes for CASRSQEAIAYNEQFF.

This clonotype has only a few counts. The chain carries TRBV10-3 and TRBJ2-7; 11 bases are shared with TRBD1. The length of the CDR3 is 14 residues. Germline V gives CDR1 ENHRY, CDR2 SYGVKD. With V trimmed by 5 bases and J by 3 bases, 3 bases remained unmatched. The CDR3 DNA follows: TGTGCCATCAGTCCGGGACAGGGGGGCTACGAGCAGTACTTC. Amino acids: CAISPGQGGYEQYF.

This clonotype has at least ten counts. The chain carries TRBV28 and TRBJ2-1, with D perhaps matching TRBD2 (6 bases). With 8 bases removed from V and 7 bases from J, the gap between germline ends came to 15 bases. Germline V CDR1 and CDR2: MDHEN, SYDVKM. The CDR3 extends over 13 amino acids. For the CDR3, the DNA is TGTGCCAGCCATTGGAGGGGAGAGAATGAGCAGTTCTTC. Translation: CASHWRGENEQFF.

This clonotype was observed many times. The chain carries TRBV5-1 and TRBJ2-5, with a possible D match to TRBD1 (6 bases). The length of the CDR3 is 14 residues. The V gene's germline CDR1 is SGHRS and CDR2 YFSETQ. V was cut by 6 bases and J by 2 bases, with 14 bases left in between. The chain's CDR3 is CASKLQGWQETQYF. CDR3 coding DNA: TGCGCCAGCAAACTACAGGGCTGGCAAGAGACCCAGTACTTC.

In this sample, this clonotype turned up many times. The V gene is TRBV2, the J gene TRBJ1-5, with TRBD1 as a possible D gene (5 bases). Trimming left V 3 bases short and J 7 bases short, with 10 bases between. Germline-derived CDR1 and CDR2 are SNHLY and FYNNEI. This CDR3 spans 13 amino acids. The CDR3 reads CASSDWGGQPQHF. CDR3 sequence (DNA): TGTGCCAGCAGTGATTGGGGCGGCCAGCCCCAGCATTTT. The full variable domain, with the rest looked up from reference TRBV2 and TRBJ1-5, is EPEVTQTPSHQVTQMGQEVILRCVPISNHLYFYWYRQILGQKVEFLVSFYNNEISEKSEIFDDQFSVERPDGSNFTLKIRSTKLEDSAMYFCASSDWGGQPQHFGDGTRLSIL.

This clonotype was picked up many times. The chain combines TRBV7-2 with TRBJ1-1; 7 bases fit TRBD1. Trimming removed 6 bases from V and 4 bases from J; junction bases left unmatched: 11. The length of the CDR3 is 15 residues. Germline lookup yields CDR1 SGHTA and CDR2 FQGNSA. The DNA of the CDR3 is TGTGCCAGCAGTATCGGACAGGCACGAGGCACTGAAGCTTTCTTT. Translating gives CASSIGQARGTEAFF. Together with reference TRBV7-2 and TRBJ1-1, the CDR3 gives the full variable domain: GAGVSQSPSNKVTEKGKDVELRCDPISGHTALYWYRQSLGQGLEFLIYFQGNSAPDKSGLPSDRFSAERTGGSVSTLTIQRTQQEDSAVYLCASSIGQARGTEAFFGQGTRLTVV.

This clonotype was observed a handful of times. The CDR3: CASSQAGVYGYTF. The CDR3 DNA sequence: TGTGCCAGCAGCCAAGCAGGAGTGTATGGCTACACCTTC. The J gene is TRBJ1-2, the V gene TRBV14; D gene uncertain. CDR3 length equals 13 residues. Germline lookup yields CDR1 SGHDN and CDR2 FVKESK. Trimming stripped 1 base from V and 5 bases from J, with 8 bases between.

This clonotype was recorded many times. The gene calls are TRBV18 and TRBJ2-1; no clear D. Between the trimmed V and J ends, which lost 0 bases and 4 bases, there was a span of 10 bases. Germline values: CDR1 KGHSH, CDR2 LQKENI. The CDR3 sequence is 15 residues long. The CDR3 sequence: CASSPPMAVYNEQFF. In DNA, the CDR3 is TGTGCCAGCTCACCACCGATGGCAGTTTACAATGAGCAGTTCTTC.

This clonotype was counted at least ten times. The V and J genes are TRBV2 and TRBJ1-2; D is uncertain. Germline V gene sequence: CDR1 SNHLY, CDR2 FYNNEI. Trimming removed 1 base at V and 3 bases at J, with 6 bases between. CDR3 size: 13 residues. Here the CDR3 reads CASSEGTDYGYTF. CDR3 in DNA: TGTGCCAGCAGTGAAGGGACCGACTATGGCTACACCTTC.

This clonotype has a handful of counts. The V gene is TRBV4-3, the J gene TRBJ2-5; D is uncertain. The germline gives CDR1 LGHNA, CDR2 YSLEER. This CDR3 is built from 15 residues. Trimming stripped 0 bases from V and 2 bases from J, with 10 bases between. CDR3 sequence reads: CASSQEPGLQETQYF. The CDR3 DNA is TGCGCCAGCAGCCAAGAGCCCGGTCTACAAGAGACCCAGTACTTC.

In its sample, this clonotype was seen many times. The chain combines TRBV11-2 with TRBJ2-7; 8 nucleotides align to TRBD2. Trimming cost V 0 bases and J 2 bases; bases outside gene matches: 3. The CDR3 contains 15 residues. The germline CDR1 and CDR2 sequences are SGHAT and FQNNGV. CDR3 in amino acids: CASSLERGGTYEQYF. The CDR3 DNA follows: TGTGCCAGCAGCTTAGAGCGCGGGGGGACCTACGAGCAGTACTTC.

This clonotype was picked up many times. The chain carries TRBV7-9 and TRBJ2-3, with D maybe TRBD2 (6 bases). The CDR3 is 14 residues long. Germline values: CDR1 SEHNR, CDR2 FQNEAQ (reference sequence). Between the trimmed V and J ends, which lost 4 bases and 4 bases, there was a span of 12 bases. The CDR3 spells CASSSPGVADTQYF. CDR3 sequence (DNA): TGTGCCAGCAGCTCCCCGGGGGTTGCAGATACGCAGTATTTT.

The chain joins TRBV19 to TRBJ1-3, with 8 nucleotides matching TRBD1. J lost 2 bases, V lost 10 bases, and 10 bases had no gene match. The CDR3 totals 15 residues. Germline CDR1 reads LNHDA; CDR2 reads SQIVND (reference sequence). CDR3 amino acids: CATTGQGAAGNTIYF. CDR3 DNA: TGTGCCACGACCGGACAGGGCGCGGCTGGAAACACCATATATTTT.

The chain joins TRBV6-2 or TRBV6-3 to TRBJ2-7; D gene ambiguous. V lost 2 bases, J lost 12 bases, and 14 bases lay in between. The length of the CDR3 is 12 residues. CDR1 is MNHEY and CDR2 is SVGEGT in the germline V gene. CDR3 DNA sequence: TGTGCCAGCAGTTACCCACCAAGTGATCCGTACTTC. Translating it yields CASSYPPSDPYF.

This clonotype has ten or more counts. This rearrangement joins TRBV2 to TRBJ1-5; 10 bases agree with TRBD1. The V and J ends lost 6 bases and 4 bases, in that order; junction bases with no gene match: 6. This CDR3 has 15 amino acids. Per the germline V gene, CDR1 is SNHLY and CDR2 is FYNNEI. DNA of the CDR3: TGTGCCAGCAGCCCCAGGACAGGGGGGAATCAGCCCCAGCATTTT. This gives the protein CASSPRTGGNQPQHF.